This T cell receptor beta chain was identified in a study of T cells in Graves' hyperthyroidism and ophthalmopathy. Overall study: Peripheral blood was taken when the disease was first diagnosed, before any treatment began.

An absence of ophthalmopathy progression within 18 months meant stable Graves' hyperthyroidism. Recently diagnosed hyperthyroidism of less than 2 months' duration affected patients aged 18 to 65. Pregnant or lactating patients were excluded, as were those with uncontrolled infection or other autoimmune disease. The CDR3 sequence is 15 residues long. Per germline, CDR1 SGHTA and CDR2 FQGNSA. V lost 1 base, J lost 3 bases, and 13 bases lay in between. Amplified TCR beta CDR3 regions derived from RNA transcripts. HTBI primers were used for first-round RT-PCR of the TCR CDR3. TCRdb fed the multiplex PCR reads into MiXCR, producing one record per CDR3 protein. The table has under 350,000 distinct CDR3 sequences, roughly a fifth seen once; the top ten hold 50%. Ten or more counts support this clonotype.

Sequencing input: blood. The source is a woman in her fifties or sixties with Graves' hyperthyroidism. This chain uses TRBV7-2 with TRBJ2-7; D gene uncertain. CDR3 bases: TGTGCCAGCAGCTTAGGTCCCGTCACCGGCTACGAGCAGTACTTC. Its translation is CASSLGPVTGYEQYF.